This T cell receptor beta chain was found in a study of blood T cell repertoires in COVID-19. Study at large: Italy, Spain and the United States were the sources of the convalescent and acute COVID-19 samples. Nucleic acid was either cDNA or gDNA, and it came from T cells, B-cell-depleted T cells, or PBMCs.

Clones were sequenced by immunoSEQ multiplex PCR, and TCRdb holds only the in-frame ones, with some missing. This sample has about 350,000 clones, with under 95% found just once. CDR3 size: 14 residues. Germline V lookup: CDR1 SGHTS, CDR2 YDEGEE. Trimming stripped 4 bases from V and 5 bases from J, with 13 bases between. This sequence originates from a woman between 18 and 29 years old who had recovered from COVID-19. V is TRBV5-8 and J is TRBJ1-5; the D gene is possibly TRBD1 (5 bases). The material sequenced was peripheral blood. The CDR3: CASSPTTVYQPQHF. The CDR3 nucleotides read TGTGCCAGCAGCCCGACGACAGTGTATCAGCCCCAGCATTTT. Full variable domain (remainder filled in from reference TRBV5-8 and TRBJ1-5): EAGVTQSPTHLIKTRGQQATLRCSPISGHTSVYWYQQALGLGLQFLLWYDEGEERNRGNFPPRFSGRQFPNYSSELNVNALELEDSALYLCASSPTTVYQPQHFGDGTRLSIL.